These 6 T cell receptor beta chains were all obtained from the same sample, sequenced in a study of blood T cell repertoires in COVID-19. Some clones are missing from TCRdb's copy, which holds only in-frame ones; the method was immunoSEQ multiplex PCR. Among fewer than 70,000 clones listed, roughly 85% were seen once. The sample taken for sequencing was peripheral blood. The receptors were sampled from a man in his fifties with acute or convalescent COVID-19.

The chain has TRBV24-1 and TRBJ2-5; 7 positions match TRBD2. This CDR3 contains 15 residues. Per germline, CDR1 KGHDR and CDR2 SFDVKD. After removal of 4 bases from V and 4 bases from J, the junction contained 8 bases not matched to a gene. DNA for the CDR3: TGTGCCACCAGTGACCCTGAGGGCGGGGGAGAGACCCAGTACTTC. Translating gives CATSDPEGGGETQYF.

The chain employs TRBV4-1 and TRBJ1-5, with 8 bases matching TRBD1. Losses at the gene ends were 2 bases for V and 6 bases for J; bases not matched to a gene: 9. Per germline, CDR1 MGHRA and CDR2 YSYEKL. The CDR3 is made up of 16 amino acids. CDR3 amino acids: CASSQTDRGGGQPQHF. CDR3 sequence (DNA): TGCGCCAGCAGCCAAACTGACAGGGGTGGTGGTCAGCCCCAGCATTTT.

The chain links TRBV7-7 to TRBJ2-5, with D perhaps TRBD2 (5 bases). V was clipped by 3 bases and J by 8 bases, with 13 bases between them. Per the germline V gene, CDR1 is SSHAT and CDR2 is FNYEAQ (reference sequence). There are 13 residues in the CDR3. The CDR3 bases are TGTGCCAGCAGCTTTCGGGGAAAGAAAACCCAGTACTTC. Amino acids: CASSFRGKKTQYF.

The chain joins TRBV6-2 or TRBV6-3 to TRBJ2-4; 14 nucleotides align to TRBD2. The J segment lost 9 bases and the V segment lost 5 bases, leaving 3 bases of the junction unmatched. Germline V lookup: CDR1 MNHEY, CDR2 SVGEGT. This CDR3 is 14 amino acids long. The CDR3 DNA reads TGTGCCAGCAGTCCCGGACTAGCGGGGGGCATTCAGTACTTC. It yields the protein CASSPGLAGGIQYF.

The V and J genes are TRBV6-5 and TRBJ1-6; D unresolved. The CDR3 contains 15 residues. V shed 6 bases and J shed 2 bases, with 11 bases lying between them. Germline V gene data show CDR1 as MNHEY and CDR2 as SVGAGI. CDR3 nucleotide sequence: TGTGCCAGCAGCGCCGTGGAGACCTATAATTCACCCCTCCACTTT. Encoded protein: CASSAVETYNSPLHF.

The rearrangement uses TRBV2 and TRBJ2-3; 10 bases line up with TRBD2. CDR1 is SNHLY and CDR2 is FYNNEI in the germline V gene. The CDR3 covers 15 residues. Germline trimming cut 9 bases from V and 5 bases from J; bases unmatched to any gene: 11. The CDR3 DNA is TGTGCCAGTTTAAGACTAGCGGGCAGTGGAGATACGCAGTATTTT. This encodes CASLRLAGSGDTQYF.